The 23 T cell receptor beta chains given below trace back to one sample, sequenced in a study of a mutant IDH1 vaccine in newly diagnosed glioma. Method: immunoSEQ multiplex PCR; TCRdb's copy keeps in-frame clones and lacks some. The sample carries approximately 25,000 clones, more than 75% recorded once. What these receptors recognize is not known. Time point of the sample: week 47, end of study. Vaccination used 300 ug of mutant IDH1 20-mer peptide per dose, with topical imiquimod. The sample here was PBMCs, taken from a glioma patient whose treatment included an IDH1 peptide vaccine. These TCRs come from a man aged 40-49 years with glioma. Some clones in this sample may be carry-over from other donors' samples.

The V and J genes are TRBV27 and TRBJ1-1; maybe TRBD1 (5 bases). V lost 2 bases to trimming and J lost 5 bases, with 15 bases between them. This CDR3 spans 15 amino acids. The V gene's germline CDR1 is MNHEY and CDR2 SMNVEV (reference sequence). CDR3: CASSLIFGGRTEAFF. In DNA form, the CDR3 reads TGTGCCAGCAGTTTAATTTTTGGGGGACGGACTGAAGCTTTCTTT.

DNA for the CDR3: TGTGCCAGCAGCTTAGGAGGGGACATATACACCGGGGAGCTGTTTTTT. Its protein product is CASSLGGDIYTGELFF. The chain combines TRBV7-8 with TRBJ2-2; a weak D match, TRBD1 (6 bases). CDR1 and CDR2 from the germline V gene are SGHVS and FQNEAQ. V was shortened by 1 base and J by 3 bases, with 12 bases between the two germline ends. The CDR3 runs 16 residues.

The chain has TRBV28 and TRBJ2-7, with 8 nucleotides matching TRBD1. Germline values: CDR1 MDHEN, CDR2 SYDVKM. V was pared by 2 bases and J by 4 bases, with 13 bases of the junction left unmatched. The CDR3 is 17 amino acids. The CDR3 DNA is TGTGCCAGCAGTTTAGAGTTCTCGGGACAGGTGGAATACGAGCAGTACTTC. It specifies CASSLEFSGQVEYEQYF.

This clone was picked up one time. The J gene is TRBJ1-5, the V gene TRBV10-2, with 9 bases matching TRBD1. Losses at the gene ends were 6 bases for V and 1 base for J; bases not matched to a gene: 4. This CDR3 contains 15 residues. Looked up from germline, CDR1 is WSHSY and CDR2 is SAAADI. CDR3 bases: TGCGCCAGCAGAACAGGGGGCGTAAGCAATCAGCCCCAGCATTTT. Residues: CASRTGGVSNQPQHF.

V and J are TRBV6-5 and TRBJ2-7, with D possibly TRBD2 on 6 matching bases. V lost 6 bases and J lost 0, with 12 bases in between. This CDR3 region has 14 residues. Germline V CDR1 and CDR2: MNHEY, SVGAGI. The CDR3 DNA is TGTGCCAGCAGCCCCGGGGGTAGCTCCTACGAGCAGTACTTC. It specifies CASSPGGSSYEQYF.

This chain connects TRBV6-9 to TRBJ2-6; no clear D. Trimming removed 5 bases from V and 5 bases from J, with 22 bases in between. Per germline, CDR1 MNHGY and CDR2 SVAAGI. This CDR3 comprises 18 residues. The CDR3 coding sequence is TGTGCCAGCAGTACCGGCATCTTACGACAAAGTCGGGCCAACGTCCTGACTTTC. This codes for CASSTGILRQSRANVLTF.

This clone was counted only a few times. The sample holds other DNA sequences that translate to the same CDR3. This chain connects TRBV7-2 to TRBJ1-1; a weak D match, TRBD1 (5 bases). This CDR3 has 14 amino acids. In germline, CDR1 is SGHTA, CDR2 FQGNSA. V was pared by 3 bases and J by 5 bases, with 13 bases between. The DNA for the CDR3 is TGTGCCAGCAGCTTCCGGCAGGGAGGAACTGAAGCTTTCTTT. Translation: CASSFRQGGTEAFF.

The rearrangement joins TRBV5-1 to TRBJ2-3; D ambiguous. Trimming took off 2 bases at V and 4 bases at J, with 5 bases between the two ends. The CDR3 consists of 12 residues. Germline loops: CDR1 SGHRS, CDR2 YFSETQ. The CDR3 region is CASSFGADTQYF. CDR3 in DNA: TGCGCCAGCAGCTTTGGCGCAGATACGCAGTATTTT. Together with reference TRBV5-1 and TRBJ2-3, the CDR3 gives the full variable domain: KAGVTQTPRYLIKTRGQQVTLSCSPISGHRSVSWYQQTPGQGLQFLFEYFSETQRNKGNFPGRFSGRQFSNSRSEMNVSTLELGDSALYLCASSFGADTQYFGPGTRLTVL.

This chain joins TRBV4-2 and TRBJ2-5, with 9 bases fitting TRBD2. The V gene's germline CDR1 is LGHNA and CDR2 YNFKEQ. This CDR3 is 19 amino acids long. After removal of 0 bases from V and 0 bases from J, the junction contained 11 bases not matched to a gene. The CDR3: CASSQDEVAGVRYQETQYF. The CDR3 DNA follows: TGTGCCAGCAGCCAAGACGAGGTAGCGGGGGTGAGATACCAAGAGACCCAGTACTTC.

V gene TRBV19 combines with J gene TRBJ1-5; 10 bases match TRBD1. The V gene's germline CDR1 is LNHDA and CDR2 SQIVND (reference sequence). V lost 3 bases, J lost 5 bases, and 4 bases stayed unmatched. CDR3 length equals 15 residues. This CDR3 is CASSMTGGIDQPQHF. The CDR3 DNA reads TGTGCCAGTAGTATGACAGGGGGCATCGATCAGCCCCAGCATTTT.

This chain links TRBV5-4 with TRBJ2-2, with TRBD1 as a possible D gene (6 bases). The CDR3 contains 13 residues. Germline lookup yields CDR1 SGHNT and CDR2 YYREEE (reference sequence). Trimming pared 4 bases from V and 5 bases from J, leaving 9 bases between. The CDR3 bases are TGTGCCAGCAGCATCGACAGGACCGGGGAGCTGTTTTTT. The encoded protein is CASSIDRTGELFF.

The V and J genes are TRBV5-8 and TRBJ1-2; D remains unclear. This CDR3 has 14 amino acids. The V end lost 0 bases, the J end lost 2 bases, and 8 bases lay between the germline ends. Per germline, CDR1 SGHTS and CDR2 YDEGEE. The CDR3 here is CASSLVPGNYGYTF. CDR3 bases: TGTGCCAGCAGCTTGGTCCCGGGAAACTATGGCTACACCTTC.

V is TRBV6-5 and J is TRBJ2-2; D is uncertain. V was cut by 0 bases and J by 1 base, with 3 bases left in between. The CDR3 is made up of 14 amino acids. Per the germline V gene, CDR1 is MNHEY and CDR2 is SVGAGI. As DNA, the CDR3 is TGTGCCAGCAGTTACTCTTTGAACACCGGGGAGCTGTTTTTT. Protein: CASSYSLNTGELFF.

The V and J genes are TRBV2 and TRBJ1-1; perhaps TRBD1 as D (5 bases). Germline CDR1 reads SNHLY; CDR2 reads FYNNEI. Deletions cut 7 bases from V and 0 bases from J, with 9 bases between. CDR3 length: 13 residues. The CDR3 is CASTAGLNTEAFF. The CDR3 region has the DNA TGTGCCAGCACTGCAGGGCTGAACACTGAAGCTTTCTTT.

CDR3 DNA sequence: TGTGCCAGCAGCTTACCCCGGCCTCCGGAAAAACTGTTTTTT. It is translated as CASSLPRPPEKLFF. The V and J genes are TRBV7-9 and TRBJ1-4; the D is unclear. V dropped 2 bases and J dropped 8 bases, with 12 bases sitting between them. The germline gives CDR1 SEHNR, CDR2 FQNEAQ (reference sequence). The CDR3 runs 14 residues.

V and J are TRBV5-6 and TRBJ2-1; 10 nucleotides line up with TRBD1. CDR1 and CDR2 from the germline V gene are SGHDT and YYEEEE. V lost 6 bases, J lost 4 bases, and 4 bases stayed unmatched. This CDR3 comprises 14 residues. The DNA for the CDR3 is TGTGCCAGCATGGGGACAGGGGTATACAATGAGCAGTTCTTC. This encodes CASMGTGVYNEQFF.

The chain links TRBV21-1 to TRBJ2-6; TRBD1 is the table's D call and was not checked against the DNA. TRBV21-1 is designated a pseudogene. This CDR3 region has 21 residues. The CDR3 region has the DNA TGTGCCAGCAGCAAAGCTGAACAGACAGGCAGCTTCGAGCTGCGGGCCAACGTCCTGACTTTC. Protein sequence: CASSKAEQTGSFELRANVLTF.

The gene calls are TRBV14 and TRBJ1-6; tentative D call: TRBD1 (6 bases). The ends were cut back, 1 base at V and 2 bases at J, with 12 bases in the middle. This CDR3 is 17 amino acids long. Germline CDR1 and CDR2: SGHDN and FVKESK. CDR3 nucleotides: TGTGCCAGCAGCCAAGGAACGGGGGGCCCCTATAATTCACCCCTCCACTTT. Translating it yields CASSQGTGGPYNSPLHF.

This clone ranks as medium-sized. The rearrangement uses TRBV27 and TRBJ1-6; the D gene is possibly TRBD1 (6 bases). From germline, CDR1 is MNHEY and CDR2 SMNVEV (reference sequence). The CDR3 is made up of 13 amino acids. V was clipped by 6 bases and J by 9 bases, with 12 bases between them. The CDR3 nucleotides read TGTGCCAGCAGCCCGAAACAGGGTTCACCCCTCCACTTT. It codes for CASSPKQGSPLHF.

J is TRBJ2-3 and V is TRBV15; 11 bases fit TRBD2. Germline V lookup: CDR1 LNHNV, CDR2 YYDKDF (reference sequence). Trimming at V came to 0 bases and at J to 4 bases, leaving 0 bases not matched to a gene. CDR3 size: 15 residues. The DNA for the CDR3 is TGTGCCACCAGCAGAGATAGCGGGGGGGCAGATACGCAGTATTTT. It codes for CATSRDSGGADTQYF.

This chain uses TRBV14 with TRBJ2-7, with D unresolved. This CDR3 spans 16 amino acids. In germline, CDR1 is SGHDN, CDR2 FVKESK. The V and J ends lost 0 bases and 0 bases respectively, with 12 bases between them. CDR3 protein: CASSQEPTVSSYEQYF. The CDR3, as DNA: TGTGCCAGCAGCCAAGAGCCGACGGTGAGCTCCTACGAGCAGTACTTC.

This clone was seen more than once but under ten times. The chain joins TRBV20-1 to TRBJ2-7; perhaps TRBD2 as D (6 bases). CDR3 length: 11 residues. The germline V gene has CDR1 DFQATT and CDR2 SNEGSKA (reference sequence). The V and J ends lost 5 bases and 9 bases respectively, with 14 bases between them. Here the CDR3 reads CSAPGGVWQYF. DNA for the CDR3: TGCAGTGCTCCCGGCGGGGTATGGCAGTACTTC.

The genes are TRBV19 and TRBJ2-7; tentative D call: TRBD2 (7 bases). V dropped 6 bases and J dropped 5 bases, with 20 bases sitting between them. The CDR3 is 15 residues long. Germline V lookup: CDR1 LNHDA, CDR2 SQIVND (reference sequence). CDR3 nucleotides: TGTGCCAGTAGCCCCATTGCAGGGGAGGGGAACGAGCAGTACTTC. Residues: CASSPIAGEGNEQYF.